This record concerns one T cell receptor (beta chain) sequence. The data belong to a study of T cell clusters in autoimmune cytopenias. This CDR3 is 14 amino acids long. CDR1 and CDR2 (germline): SGHRS, YFSETQ. One tube held mixed TRB-A and TRB-B primer pools for touch-down PCR. TCRdb re-called the multiplex PCR reads and gives one entry per CDR3 protein, without DNA. Here the sample table reports over a thousand distinct CDR3 sequences. Each sample's input was about 270 ng genomic DNA, 38,000 or so genome equivalents. The data also belong to a second study, concerning T cell repertoires in aging, cancer and after chemotherapy. That source reports: Clear clonal overlap appeared across healthy donor samples taken over several months to years. Millions of TCR reads were in the whole dataset.

Source material: peripheral blood. The TCR originated in a human donor in good health. The chain has TRBV5-1 and TRBJ2-2. The CDR3 loop reads CASSLGSATGELFF.